This T cell receptor (beta chain) is drawn from a study of T-cell reconstitution after alpha-beta-depleted transplantation in children. Preparing the TCRbeta library involved the use of unique molecular identifiers. TCRdb re-derived calls from the PCR reads in MiXCR, one entry per CDR3 protein. The repertoire holds approximately 250,000 distinct CDR3 sequences, over 9.5% seen once, with approximately 5% in the top ten. This clonotype was counted ten times or more. The TCR sequence derives from a human donor who donated a stem cell graft to a child with SCID. The material sequenced was PBMCs from the stem cell graft donor, taken from the stem cell graft.

The CDR3 is CSARGPTRREQFF. CDR3 sequence (DNA): TGCAGTGCTAGGGGGCCGACCAGACGCGAGCAGTTCTTC. This rearrangement joins TRBV20-1 to TRBJ2-1, with D possibly TRBD1 on 5 matching bases. V was cut by 3 bases and J by 10 bases, with 16 bases left in between. The CDR3 has 13 residues. Germline V gene sequence: CDR1 DFQATT, CDR2 SNEGSKA (reference sequence).